A single sample gave rise to the 17 T cell receptor beta chains below, sequenced in a study of blood T cell repertoires in COVID-19. The repertoire was sequenced with immunoSEQ multiplex PCR; TCRdb's copy has only in-frame clones and lacks some. The repertoire holds roughly 42,000 clones, with 90% to 95% as singletons. Sequences were obtained from peripheral blood. The source is a man between 50 and 59 years old with COVID-19, enrolled during active disease.

This clone came up once. CDR3 nucleotide sequence: TGTGCCAGCAGACCCAGGGGTCGAGGGGACACTGAAGCTTTCTTT. Its protein product is CASRPRGRGDTEAFF. V usage is TRBV14 and J usage is TRBJ1-1, with D possibly being TRBD1 (6 bases). In germline, CDR1 is SGHDN, CDR2 FVKESK. This CDR3 has 15 amino acids. V was clipped by 6 bases and J by 3 bases, with 17 bases between them. Combining the CDR3 with reference TRBV14 and TRBJ1-1 gives the whole variable domain EAGVTQFPSHSVIEKGQTVTLRCDPISGHDNLYWYRRVMGKEIKFLLHFVKESKQDESGMPNNRFLAERTGGTYSTLKVQPAELEDSGVYFCASRPRGRGDTEAFFGQGTRLTVV.

The CDR3 reads CAISWGGDRGNEQYF. The CDR3 DNA follows: TGTGCCATCAGTTGGGGGGGGGACAGGGGCAACGAGCAGTACTTC. V is TRBV10-3 and J is TRBJ2-7; TRBD1 aligns across 10 bases. V was pared by 5 bases and J by 5 bases, with 9 bases of the junction left unmatched. This CDR3 is built from 15 residues. CDR1 and CDR2 (germline): ENHRY, SYGVKD.

The V call is TRBV2, the J call TRBJ2-5; 10 bases map to TRBD2. The ends lost 6 bases at V and 5 bases at J; junction bases unmatched: 6. This CDR3 region has 14 residues. The germline V gene has CDR1 SNHLY and CDR2 FYNNEI. CDR3: CASRLGTSAETQYF. The CDR3, as DNA: TGTGCCAGCAGACTTGGGACTAGCGCGGAGACCCAGTACTTC.

Concerning this clone itself: This specimen includes other DNA sequences encoding the same CDR3. The chain combines TRBV9 with TRBJ1-3; D is unclear. The V gene's germline CDR1 is SGDLS and CDR2 YYNGEE. This CDR3 has 14 residues. Trimming left V 3 bases short and J 2 bases short, with 9 bases between. The CDR3: CASSAGGTGNTIYF. The CDR3 DNA sequence: TGTGCCAGCAGCGCCGGAGGGACTGGAAACACCATATATTTT.

The chain combines TRBV2 with TRBJ2-7, with D tentatively TRBD2 (6 bases). From germline, CDR1 is SNHLY and CDR2 FYNNEI. This CDR3 has 13 residues. Trimming left V 8 bases short and J 1 base short, with 12 bases between. The CDR3 bases are TGTGCCAGCGGCCTAGCGCCTTCCTACGAGCAGTACTTC. It translates to CASGLAPSYEQYF.

The J gene is TRBJ2-1, the V gene TRBV4-3; 7 bases line up with TRBD2. After removal of 1 base from V and 7 bases from J, the junction contained 4 bases not matched to a gene. Germline V gene data show CDR1 as LGHNA and CDR2 as YSLEER. The CDR3 is made up of 14 amino acids. CDR3 nucleotide sequence: TGCGCCAGCAGCCAAGTCGGCGGGGGAAATGAGCAGTTCTTC. This codes for CASSQVGGGNEQFF.

The chain combines TRBV12-3 or TRBV12-4 with TRBJ1-2; D may be TRBD1 (6 bases). The CDR3 contains 13 residues. The V gene lost 5 bases and the J gene lost 8 bases, with 15 bases spanning the gap. Written as DNA, the CDR3 is TGTGCCAGCAGTCGTGACAGGCTTCGCGGCTACACCTTC. Protein: CASSRDRLRGYTF.

The chain joins TRBV19 to TRBJ2-1; 15 positions match TRBD2. After removal of 10 bases from V and 8 bases from J, the junction contained 9 bases not matched to a gene. CDR3 length: 15 amino acids. The germline V gene encodes CDR1 LNHDA and CDR2 SQIVND (reference sequence). In nucleotides, the CDR3 is TGTGCCACGGGGGGACTAGCGGGAGGTGGCTATGAGCAGTTCTTC. This gives the protein CATGGLAGGGYEQFF.

This chain joins TRBV7-2 and TRBJ2-7, with 9 bases aligning to TRBD2. Germline V gene data show CDR1 as SGHTA and CDR2 as FQGNSA. Unmatched junction bases numbered 10, after V lost 5 bases and J lost 2 bases. The length of the CDR3 is 16 residues. The DNA for the CDR3 is TGTGCCAGCAGCCCTGATAGCGGGAGTTGGGCCTACGAGCAGTACTTC. Protein sequence: CASSPDSGSWAYEQYF.

The CDR3 here is CASSLGQNYGYTF. Here the CDR3 DNA reads TGCGCCAGCAGCTTGGGGCAGAACTATGGCTACACCTTC. The chain has TRBV5-1 and TRBJ1-2; D is uncertain. Trimming pared 0 bases from V and 2 bases from J, leaving 5 bases between. CDR1 is SGHRS, CDR2 YFSETQ, per germline. The length of the CDR3 is 13 residues.

This chain links TRBV3-1 (or the pseudogene TRBV3-2) with TRBJ2-3; D remains unclear. Germline V CDR1 and CDR2: LGHDT, YNNKEL (reference sequence). This CDR3 region has 15 residues. V dropped 1 base and J dropped 8 bases, with 16 bases sitting between them. The DNA of the CDR3 is TGTGCCAGCAGCCAAGGCCCCTTTGAGTCGGGTACGCAGTATTTT. Amino acids: CASSQGPFESGTQYF.

V and J are TRBV3-1 (or the pseudogene TRBV3-2) and TRBJ2-1, with 12 bases fitting TRBD2. CDR3 length equals 17 residues. After removal of 0 bases from V and 5 bases from J, the junction contained 5 bases not matched to a gene. Per germline, CDR1 LGHDT and CDR2 YNNKEL (reference sequence). CDR3 sequence: CASSQDFLAGGNNEQFF. CDR3 coding DNA: TGTGCCAGCAGCCAAGATTTCCTAGCGGGGGGGAACAATGAGCAGTTCTTC.

The V call is TRBV28, the J call TRBJ1-2; unclear D gene. V was cut by 7 bases and J by 0 bases, with 24 bases left in between. The CDR3 runs 18 residues. Germline V lookup: CDR1 MDHEN, CDR2 SYDVKM. CDR3 bases: TGTGCCAGCATTTCGATCTATGGGAGGAGGGAAGCTAACTATGGCTACACCTTC. Translation: CASISIYGRREANYGYTF.

The CDR3 loop reads CASSLGGGAEAFF. Written as DNA, the CDR3 is TGTGCCAGCAGCTTAGGAGGGGGCGCTGAAGCTTTCTTT. V is TRBV11-3 and J is TRBJ1-1, with 7 bases fitting TRBD1. V shed 1 base and J 6 bases; nucleotides not matched to a gene: 2. The germline gives CDR1 SGHNT, CDR2 YENEEA. The CDR3 contains 13 residues.

The chain carries TRBV5-1 and TRBJ2-2; TRBD2 matches at 8 bases. After removal of 4 bases from V and 1 base from J, the junction contained 3 bases not matched to a gene. The CDR3 consists of 15 residues. The germline gives CDR1 SGHRS, CDR2 YFSETQ. DNA of the CDR3: TGCGCCAGCAGCCCGGGAGGGGGGAACACCGGGGAGCTGTTTTTT. The encoded protein is CASSPGGGNTGELFF. The whole variable domain, remainder taken from reference TRBV5-1 and TRBJ2-2, is KAGVTQTPRYLIKTRGQQVTLSCSPISGHRSVSWYQQTPGQGLQFLFEYFSETQRNKGNFPGRFSGRQFSNSRSEMNVSTLELGDSALYLCASSPGGGNTGELFFGEGSRLTVL.

This clone was detected only once. The chain uses TRBV5-8 and TRBJ2-5; no reliable D call. V was shortened by 2 bases and J by 3 bases, with 20 bases between the two germline ends. Germline CDR1 is SGHTS and CDR2 is YDEGEE. The CDR3 is 17 amino acids. CDR3 protein: CASSFERQTNVKETQYF. CDR3 DNA: TGTGCCAGCAGCTTCGAAAGGCAAACTAACGTTAAAGAGACCCAGTACTTC.

The V call is TRBV6-5, the J call TRBJ2-6; the D gene is possibly TRBD2 (5 bases). Germline-derived CDR1 and CDR2 are MNHEY and SVGAGI. This CDR3 contains 14 residues. Trimming took 2 bases from V and 9 from J, leaving 11 bases between them. CDR3 residues: CASSYGRDYNVLTF. The CDR3 DNA follows: TGTGCCAGCAGTTACGGCAGAGACTACAACGTCCTGACTTTC.